This T cell receptor beta chain was found in a study of shared clonotypes between healthy human individuals. Generated by immunoSEQ multiplex PCR, the TCRdb table keeps only in-frame clones and is missing some. This sample carries about 820,000 clones, nearly 95% of them seen once, and the ten largest clones take 24%. CD8 cells classed as naive were CD45RO-negative and positively selected for CCR7, excluding terminally differentiated effector memory CD45RA+ cells. The germline V and J ends were trimmed by 3 bases and 8 bases, with 11 bases remaining between them. Looked up from germline, CDR1 is SGDLS and CDR2 is YYNGEE. This CDR3 region has 12 residues.

The chain couples TRBV9 to TRBJ1-2; D perhaps matches TRBD1 (6 bases). The sample was naive CD8+ T cells sorted from blood. This receptor was identified in a man aged 30-40 years in good health. For the CDR3, the DNA is TGTGCCAGCAGCGAGGGGGGGACAGGCTACACCTTC. Translating it yields CASSEGGTGYTF. The whole variable domain, filled in from reference TRBV9 and TRBJ1-2, reads DSGVTQTPKHLITATGQRVTLRCSPRSGDLSVYWYQQSLDQGLQFLIQYYNGEERAKGNILERFSAQQFPDLHSELNLSSLELGDSALYFCASSEGGTGYTFGSGTRLTVV.